One sample yielded the 23 T cell receptor beta chains listed below, sequenced in a study of response to subunit inactivated influenza vaccine. TCRdb passed the RT-PCR reads through MiXCR, listing each CDR3 protein once. The sample includes hundreds of thousands of distinct CDR3 sequences, approximately 15% of them seen just once. The source material was PBMCs from blood, sampled 11 to 12 days after vaccination. These receptors came from a man between 45 and 60 years old who received an inactivated influenza vaccine.

This chain joins TRBV5-1 and TRBJ2-4; the D is unclear. Germline V gene data show CDR1 as SGHRS and CDR2 as YFSETQ. The CDR3 is 16 amino acids. The V end was cut by 0 bases, the J end by 0 bases, with 10 bases between. This CDR3 reads CASSLAADLAKNIQYF. The DNA of the CDR3 is TGCGCCAGCAGCTTGGCCGCAGATTTAGCCAAAAACATTCAGTACTTC.

The chain carries TRBV28 and TRBJ2-7; D unresolved. Germline V gives CDR1 MDHEN, CDR2 SYDVKM. The V and J ends lost 4 bases and 0 bases respectively, with 13 bases between them. This CDR3 spans 15 amino acids. CDR3 sequence (DNA): TGTGCCAGCAGTTCAAATAACAGAAGCTCCTACGAGCAGTACTTC. This translates into CASSSNNRSSYEQYF.

This clonotype was found a few times. The J gene is TRBJ2-3, the V gene TRBV18; D is undetermined. Germline CDR1 KGHSH, CDR2 LQKENI. The length of the CDR3 is 15 residues. V lost 6 bases to trimming and J lost 2 bases, with 15 bases between them. The CDR3 reads CASSSGVADTDTQYF. The CDR3 bases are TGTGCCAGCTCCTCCGGAGTGGCGGACACAGATACGCAGTATTTT.

The sample holds a few counts of this clonotype. V usage is TRBV7-2 and J usage is TRBJ2-3; tentative D call: TRBD2 (6 bases). V was cut by 2 bases and J by 1 base, with 16 bases left in between. The CDR3 runs 17 residues. The germline V gene encodes CDR1 SGHTA and CDR2 FQGNSA. CDR3 sequence reads: CASSLLGGLGRTDTQYF. Written as DNA, the CDR3 is TGTGCCAGCAGCTTATTAGGAGGGTTAGGCCGCACAGATACGCAGTATTTT. The full variable domain, its missing parts supplied by reference TRBV7-2 and TRBJ2-3, is GAGVSQSPSNKVTEKGKDVELRCDPISGHTALYWYRQSLGQGLEFLIYFQGNSAPDKSGLPSDRFSAERTGGSVSTLTIQRTQQEDSAVYLCASSLLGGLGRTDTQYFGPGTRLTVL.

The chain couples TRBV20-1 to TRBJ2-1; 12 bases are a match to TRBD2. The trim removed 4 bases at V and 2 bases at J, leaving 3 bases unmatched. CDR3 size: 15 residues. From germline, CDR1 is DFQATT and CDR2 SNEGSKA (reference sequence). CDR3 nucleotide sequence: TGCAGTGCTACCCGGACTAGCGGGGCCTACAATGAGCAGTTCTTC. Protein product: CSATRTSGAYNEQFF.

This chain uses TRBV7-9 with TRBJ2-1; 7 bases fit TRBD1. This CDR3 region has 15 residues. V shed 5 bases, J shed 8 bases, and the junction held 12 bases outside the gene matches. CDR1 and CDR2 (germline): SEHNR, FQNEAQ (reference sequence). The CDR3 region has the DNA TGTGCCAGCAGCCGGACAGGAGATAGCGTTGATGAGCAGTTCTTC. It is translated as CASSRTGDSVDEQFF.

This clonotype was recorded a few times. J is TRBJ2-1 and V is TRBV20-1, with 9 bases identical to TRBD2. CDR1 is DFQATT, CDR2 SNEGSKA, per germline (reference sequence). There are 13 residues in the CDR3. After removal of 7 bases from V and 9 bases from J, the junction contained 10 bases not matched to a gene. CDR3 loop: CSGLGLALTEQFF. The CDR3 nucleotides are TGCAGTGGACTGGGACTAGCTTTGACTGAGCAGTTCTTC.

A few counts support this clonotype. The J gene is TRBJ1-2, the V gene TRBV20-1; D remains ambiguous. The V end lost 6 bases, the J end lost 7 bases, and 21 bases lay between the germline ends. The CDR3 sequence is 14 residues long. The germline V gene encodes CDR1 DFQATT and CDR2 SNEGSKA (reference sequence). The CDR3 DNA is TGCAGTGCGTCACCATCTACGGGGTTCGGTGGCTACACCTTC. It codes for CSASPSTGFGGYTF.

The V call is TRBV30, the J call TRBJ2-1, with D possibly being TRBD2 (5 bases). Germline CDR1 reads GTSNPN; CDR2 reads SVGIG (reference sequence). This CDR3 contains 15 residues. With 1 base removed from V and 3 bases from J, the gap between germline ends came to 13 bases. This chain's CDR3 is CAWSEGAHRYNEQFF. CDR3 nucleotide sequence: TGTGCCTGGAGTGAGGGAGCCCACCGCTACAATGAGCAGTTCTTC.

This clonotype was seen a handful of times. This sequence joins TRBV18 and TRBJ1-1; D unclear. Germline CDR1 and CDR2: KGHSH and LQKENI. CDR3 length equals 16 residues. V lost 3 bases, J lost 3 bases, and 17 bases lay in between. The CDR3: CASSPNTGLRHTEAFF. As DNA, the CDR3 is TGTGCCAGCTCACCGAACACTGGACTTCGGCACACTGAAGCTTTCTTT.

This clonotype was counted a few times. The gene calls are TRBV7-3 and TRBJ2-2, with D possibly being TRBD1 (6 bases). Germline loops: CDR1 SGHTA, CDR2 FQGTGA. This CDR3 is built from 13 residues. Trimming removed 5 bases from V and 6 bases from J, with 10 bases in between. The CDR3 loop reads CASSEQGAGELFF. For the CDR3, the DNA is TGTGCCAGCAGCGAACAGGGCGCCGGGGAGCTGTTTTTT. Using reference TRBV7-3 and TRBJ2-2 for the parts outside the CDR3, the full variable domain is GAGVSQTPSNKVTEKGKYVELRCDPISGHTALYWYRQSLGQGPEFLIYFQGTGAADDSGLPNDRFFAVRPEGSVSTLKIQRTERGDSAVYLCASSEQGAGELFFGEGSRLTVL.

The chain combines TRBV6-5 with TRBJ2-6, with 7 bases aligning to TRBD1. V dropped 0 bases and J dropped 4; count of bases not matched to a gene: 3. The CDR3 sequence is 16 residues long. Germline V gene sequence: CDR1 MNHEY, CDR2 SVGAGI. The CDR3 region is CASSYSQGSGANVLTF. CDR3 in DNA: TGTGCCAGCAGTTACTCACAGGGGTCCGGGGCCAACGTCCTGACTTTC.

There are a few counts of this clonotype. The CDR3 nucleotides are TGTGCCAGCAGTTCCTACAGGGCCCAAGAGACCCAGTACTTC. Encoded protein: CASSSYRAQETQYF. V gene TRBV12-3 or TRBV12-4 combines with J gene TRBJ2-5, with a weak D call TRBD1 (6 bases). Trimming took off 4 bases at V and 1 base at J, with 10 bases between the two ends. CDR3 size: 14 residues.

The chain employs TRBV10-3 and TRBJ2-2, with D uncertain. Germline V gives CDR1 ENHRY, CDR2 SYGVKD. With 1 base removed from V and 2 bases from J, the gap between germline ends came to 11 bases. The CDR3 spans 16 residues. CDR3 sequence reads: CAISELPGRNTGELFF. The CDR3 coding sequence is TGTGCCATCAGTGAGTTACCAGGTCGAAACACCGGGGAGCTGTTTTTT.

This chain links TRBV11-2 with TRBJ2-4, with 9 bases aligning to TRBD1. The V segment lost 3 bases and the J segment 6 bases; nucleotides outside the gene matches: 12. Germline CDR1 and CDR2: SGHAT and FQNNGV. There are 17 residues in the CDR3. CDR3 in DNA: TGTGCCAGCAGCTTTTCAACAGGGGGCAGGGTCGGAAACATTCAGTACTTC. It codes for CASSFSTGGRVGNIQYF.

This rearrangement joins TRBV27 to TRBJ1-4; 7 bases fit TRBD1. This CDR3 has 14 amino acids. The V segment lost 4 bases and the J segment 7 bases; nucleotides outside the gene matches: 6. Germline assignment: CDR1 MNHEY and CDR2 SMNVEV (reference sequence). The CDR3 coding sequence is TGTGCCAGCAGTTCACAGGGGTGGAGTGAAAAACTGTTTTTT. Amino acid sequence: CASSSQGWSEKLFF.

J is TRBJ1-2 and V is TRBV4-1; D unclear. Germline V gene lookup returns CDR1 MGHRA and CDR2 YSYEKL. The germline V and J ends were trimmed by 4 bases and 2 bases, with 17 bases remaining between them. The CDR3 is 16 residues long. CDR3: CASSLSPLEYNYGYTF. In DNA, the CDR3 is TGCGCCAGCAGCCTTTCGCCCTTGGAGTACAACTATGGCTACACCTTC.

The V and J genes are TRBV21-1 and TRBJ2-7; no check of the table's D call, TRBD1, against the DNA was made. TRBV21-1 is a recognized pseudogene. The CDR3 extends over 14 amino acids. CDR3 in amino acids: CASVQETARAEQYF. CDR3 nucleotide sequence: TGTGCCAGCGTACAGGAAACCGCTCGGGCCGAGCAGTACTTC.

This rearrangement joins TRBV18 to TRBJ2-5, with a weak D call TRBD2 (6 bases). Per the germline V gene, CDR1 is KGHSH and CDR2 is LQKENI. V lost 2 bases and J lost 1, with 17 bases in between. The CDR3 has 17 residues. The CDR3: CASSPAARGLTQETQYF. CDR3 coding DNA: TGTGCCAGCTCACCAGCTGCGCGGGGACTCACCCAAGAGACCCAGTACTTC.

The rearrangement joins TRBV29-1 to TRBJ2-3; D might be TRBD2 (6 bases). Germline CDR1 and CDR2: SQVTM and ANQGSEA. The CDR3 extends over 14 amino acids. Trimming cost V 6 bases and J 4 bases, with 17 bases left between them. This CDR3 is CSVKRQTGADTQYF. The CDR3 nucleotides are TGCAGCGTAAAAAGACAGACGGGGGCAGATACGCAGTATTTT.

This clonotype was found a few times. DNA for the CDR3: TGTGCCAGCAGTTCCACGACAGGGGGCCCAGAGACCCAGTACTTC. Encoded protein: CASSSTTGGPETQYF. The V gene is TRBV27, the J gene TRBJ2-5; TRBD1 matches at 10 bases. The CDR3 is made up of 15 amino acids. The V segment lost 4 bases and the J segment 4 bases; nucleotides outside the gene matches: 6. Germline CDR1 MNHEY, CDR2 SMNVEV (reference sequence).

A few counts support this clonotype. The chain recombines TRBV20-1 with TRBJ2-7; perhaps TRBD1 as D (5 bases). Trimming removed 3 bases at V and 4 bases at J, with 16 bases between. CDR1 DFQATT and CDR2 SNEGSKA come from the germline V gene (reference sequence). This CDR3 spans 14 amino acids. The CDR3, as DNA: TGCAGTGCTAGCCTAGGGGCGCCCCCATACGAGCAGTACTTC. It encodes CSASLGAPPYEQYF.

This clonotype came up a few times. This sequence joins TRBV20-1 and TRBJ2-3; 10 bases align to TRBD2. Trimming cost V 0 bases and J 3 bases; bases outside gene matches: 6. Germline values: CDR1 DFQATT, CDR2 SNEGSKA (reference sequence). The CDR3 has 16 amino acids. The CDR3 DNA reads TGCAGTGCTAGAGATTGGAGCGGGAGGGGGACAGATACGCAGTATTTT. Protein sequence: CSARDWSGRGTDTQYF.